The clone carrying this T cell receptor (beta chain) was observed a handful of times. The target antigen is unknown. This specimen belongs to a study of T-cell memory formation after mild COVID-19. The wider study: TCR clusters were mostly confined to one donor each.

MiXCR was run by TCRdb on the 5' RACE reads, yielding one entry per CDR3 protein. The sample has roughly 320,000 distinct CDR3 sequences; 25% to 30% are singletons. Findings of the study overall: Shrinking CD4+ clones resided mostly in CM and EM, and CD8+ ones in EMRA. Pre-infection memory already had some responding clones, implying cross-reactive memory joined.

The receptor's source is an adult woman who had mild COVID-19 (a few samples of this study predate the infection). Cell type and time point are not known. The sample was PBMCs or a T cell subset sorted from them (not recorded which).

CDR3 DNA: TGTGCCAGCAGCTACGGAGCGGGGGTCACCGGGGAGCTGTTTTTT. It encodes CASSYGAGVTGELFF. This chain links TRBV7-2 with TRBJ2-2; 8 bases line up with TRBD2. The V gene end was trimmed by 4 bases and the J gene end by 4 bases; junction bases not matched to a gene: 5. The CDR3 extends over 15 amino acids. Germline-derived CDR1 and CDR2 are SGHTA and FQGNSA.